This entry lists 29 T cell receptor beta chains sequenced from one sample in a study of T cell changes during pregnancy in multiple sclerosis. Some clones are missing from TCRdb's copy, which holds only in-frame ones; the method was immunoSEQ multiplex PCR. In the table there are approximately 99,000 clones, 90% to 95% of which are singletons. The sequenced sample was peripheral blood, obtained after pregnancy. All receptors come from a female donor with multiple sclerosis, enrolled in a pregnancy study.

The gene calls are TRBV2 and TRBJ2-7; weak D call: TRBD2 (5 bases). The V end lost 1 base, the J end lost 6 bases, and 16 bases lay between the germline ends. Germline V gene lookup returns CDR1 SNHLY and CDR2 FYNNEI. There are 15 residues in the CDR3. The CDR3, as DNA: TGTGCCAGCAGTGAAGGTCGCGGGTCTACGCGCGAGCAGTACTTC. Translated, it gives CASSEGRGSTREQYF.

This clone occurred once. This chain uses TRBV7-2 with TRBJ1-3; unclear D gene. V was clipped by 5 bases and J by 0 bases, with 8 bases between them. This CDR3 is 14 amino acids long. Germline V gene data show CDR1 as SGHTA and CDR2 as FQGNSA. The CDR3 region is CASSPDNSGNTIYF. CDR3 nucleotides: TGTGCCAGCAGCCCCGACAACTCTGGAAACACCATATATTTT.

This chain connects TRBV18 to TRBJ2-1; 9 nucleotides align to TRBD1. CDR1 is KGHSH and CDR2 is LQKENI in the germline V gene. V was pared by 2 bases and J by 7 bases, with 3 bases of the junction left unmatched. The CDR3 has 14 amino acids. CDR3 nucleotide sequence: TGTGCCAGCTCACCAGGGGGGACAGGGAATGAGCAGTTCTTC. Residues: CASSPGGTGNEQFF. Using reference TRBV18 and TRBJ2-1 for the parts outside the CDR3, the full variable domain is NAGVMQNPRHLVRRRGQEARLRCSPMKGHSHVYWYRQLPEEGLKFMVYLQKENIIDESGMPKERFSAEFPKEGPSILRIQQVVRGDSAAYFCASSPGGTGNEQFFGPGTRLTVL.

The rearrangement joins TRBV28 to TRBJ2-7; 7 nucleotides line up with TRBD2. Germline values: CDR1 MDHEN, CDR2 SYDVKM. The CDR3 totals 14 residues. V lost 3 bases, J lost 5 bases, and 7 bases stayed unmatched. CDR3 coding DNA: TGTGCCAGCAGTTTGGGAGGGGCGAAGGACGAGCAGTACTTC. Encoded protein: CASSLGGAKDEQYF.

The V gene is TRBV2, the J gene TRBJ2-7, with 9 nucleotides matching TRBD1. In germline, CDR1 is SNHLY, CDR2 FYNNEI. Trimming at V came to 2 bases and at J to 2 bases, leaving 10 bases not matched to a gene. The CDR3 spans 17 residues. The CDR3 sequence is CASSERPGTGRPYEQYF. The CDR3, as DNA: TGTGCCAGCAGTGAACGGCCAGGGACAGGGCGCCCCTACGAGCAGTACTTC. The full variable domain, in which reference TRBV2 and TRBJ2-7 provide the parts outside the CDR3, is EPEVTQTPSHQVTQMGQEVILRCVPISNHLYFYWYRQILGQKVEFLVSFYNNEISEKSEIFDDQFSVERPDGSNFTLKIRSTKLEDSAMYFCASSERPGTGRPYEQYFGPGTRLTVT.

The rearrangement joins TRBV12-5 to TRBJ2-1, with 13 bases aligning to TRBD2. Germline trimming cut 5 bases from V and 9 bases from J; bases unmatched to any gene: 10. The CDR3 totals 16 residues. The germline V gene encodes CDR1 LGHNT and CDR2 FRNRAP. This CDR3 is CASGIGLAGVEGEQFF. CDR3 coding DNA: TGTGCTAGTGGTATTGGACTAGCGGGAGTAGAGGGTGAGCAGTTCTTC.

J is TRBJ2-6 and V is TRBV4-2; D is uncertain. The CDR3 totals 16 residues. V lost 0 bases and J 4 bases, leaving 10 bases between the germline ends. CDR1 is LGHNA, CDR2 YNFKEQ, per germline. The CDR3 DNA reads TGTGCCAGCAGCCAAGAGTCGGTATCCGGGGCCAACGTCCTGACTTTC. Protein: CASSQESVSGANVLTF.

V and J are TRBV2 and TRBJ2-7, with TRBD1 matching 8 bases. CDR3 size: 14 residues. Per the germline V gene, CDR1 is SNHLY and CDR2 is FYNNEI. With V trimmed by 5 bases and J by 7 bases, 10 bases remained unmatched. CDR3 DNA: TGTGCCAGCAGTCGATTTACAGGGGGGAGTGAGCAGTACTTC. Translation: CASSRFTGGSEQYF.

V gene TRBV7-3 combines with J gene TRBJ2-5; no definite D call. The V end lost 3 bases, the J end lost 4 bases, and 15 bases lay between the germline ends. This CDR3 is 15 amino acids long. Germline CDR1 and CDR2: SGHTA and FQGTGA. This CDR3 is CASSFGSGSGETQYF. CDR3 in DNA: TGTGCCAGCAGCTTCGGTTCCGGATCAGGAGAGACCCAGTACTTC.

The V call is TRBV9, the J call TRBJ2-3; 8 positions agree with TRBD2. The CDR3 covers 16 residues. Germline V lookup: CDR1 SGDLS, CDR2 YYNGEE. Trimming removed 3 bases from V and 5 bases from J; junction bases left unmatched: 11. The CDR3 reads CASSASLAGWGDTQYF. As DNA, the CDR3 is TGTGCCAGCAGCGCCAGCCTAGCGGGTTGGGGAGATACGCAGTATTTT.

The chain has TRBV19 and TRBJ2-7; D may be TRBD1 (6 bases). V was pared by 1 base and J by 2 bases, with 12 bases between. The CDR3 loop spans 15 amino acids. CDR1 is LNHDA, CDR2 SQIVND, per germline (reference sequence). The CDR3 DNA follows: TGTGCCAGTAGTATAGCGTCGGACAGAGCCTACGAGCAGTACTTC. Protein product: CASSIASDRAYEQYF.

The rearrangement links TRBV15 to TRBJ1-4; D uncertain. Trimming left V 0 bases short and J 5 bases short, with 10 bases between. The germline V gene has CDR1 LNHNV and CDR2 YYDKDF (reference sequence). This CDR3 has 15 amino acids. The CDR3 nucleotides read TGTGCCACCAGCAGAGAGGTGTCGGTGAATGAAAAACTGTTTTTT. As protein: CATSREVSVNEKLFF.

The chain carries TRBV7-9 and TRBJ1-4; possible D gene TRBD1, 6 bases. The ends were cut back, 6 bases at V and 5 bases at J, with 19 bases in the middle. Looked up from germline, CDR1 is SEHNR and CDR2 is FQNEAQ (reference sequence). The CDR3 is made up of 16 amino acids. The DNA of the CDR3 is TGTGCCAGCAGGCCGCCCACAGGGTCGAGGAATGAAAAACTGTTTTTT. Translating it yields CASRPPTGSRNEKLFF.

In this sample, this clone turned up a few times. V gene TRBV27 combines with J gene TRBJ2-7; TRBD1 aligns across 10 bases. The V and J ends lost 4 bases and 5 bases, in that order; junction bases with no gene match: 11. CDR3 length: 16 amino acids. The germline V gene encodes CDR1 MNHEY and CDR2 SMNVEV (reference sequence). The CDR3 reads CASSSGTGAVRHEQYF. The CDR3, as DNA: TGTGCCAGCAGTTCCGGGACAGGGGCGGTTCGCCACGAGCAGTACTTC.

This clone showed up just once. The chain has TRBV5-6 and TRBJ2-7; 13 bases agree with TRBD2. V dropped 4 bases and J dropped 2; count of bases not matched to a gene: 12. CDR1 and CDR2 (germline): SGHDT, YYEEEE. The CDR3 is 18 amino acids. The CDR3 DNA reads TGTGCCAGCAGCCCTGGACTAGCGGGAGCTAGTCGCCCCTACGAGCAGTACTTC. Translated: CASSPGLAGASRPYEQYF. Full variable domain (rest looked up from reference TRBV5-6 and TRBJ2-7): DAGVTQSPTHLIKTRGQQVTLRCSPKSGHDTVSWYQQALGQGPQFIFQYYEEEERQRGNFPDRFSGHQFPNYSSELNVNALLLGDSALYLCASSPGLAGASRPYEQYFGPGTRLTVT.

This chain links TRBV29-1 with TRBJ1-1; weak D call: TRBD1 (6 bases). In germline, CDR1 is SQVTM, CDR2 ANQGSEA. The CDR3 length is 12 residues. Trimming took off 6 bases at V and 3 bases at J, with 11 bases between the two ends. The CDR3 here is CSVQGWDTEAFF. The CDR3, as DNA: TGCAGCGTCCAGGGGTGGGACACTGAAGCTTTCTTT.

J is TRBJ2-1 and V is TRBV27; unclear D gene. CDR3 length: 15 amino acids. Germline assignment: CDR1 MNHEY and CDR2 SMNVEV (reference sequence). Trimming took off 3 bases at V and 3 bases at J, with 12 bases between the two ends. The CDR3 nucleotides are TGTGCCAGCAGTTTTTCCCCAGTTAACTACAATGAGCAGTTCTTC. Protein sequence: CASSFSPVNYNEQFF.

The V and J genes are TRBV28 and TRBJ1-1; D uncertain. V was trimmed by 5 bases and J by 6 bases, leaving 10 bases between them. Germline values: CDR1 MDHEN, CDR2 SYDVKM. The CDR3 has 12 amino acids. CDR3 sequence (DNA): TGTGCCAGCAGTCCCCAAGGAGCTGAAGCTTTCTTT. It specifies CASSPQGAEAFF.

The chain links TRBV14 to TRBJ1-4; 8 bases are a match to TRBD1. The J segment lost 7 bases and the V segment lost 0 bases, leaving 4 bases of the junction unmatched. The germline gives CDR1 SGHDN, CDR2 FVKESK. The CDR3 runs to 15 residues. The DNA for the CDR3 is TGTGCCAGCAGCCAAGACAGGGGGCGCAGTGAAAAACTGTTTTTT. Translation gives CASSQDRGRSEKLFF.

The chain joins TRBV28 to TRBJ2-7, with D possibly being TRBD2 (6 bases). CDR1 MDHEN and CDR2 SYDVKM come from the germline V gene. This CDR3 has 15 amino acids. Deletions cut 1 base from V and 6 bases from J, with 16 bases between. Here the CDR3 DNA reads TGTGCCAGCAGTTTATTCCCCGGGACTCTGGCCGAGCAGTACTTC. Protein product: CASSLFPGTLAEQYF.

The chain joins TRBV7-2 to TRBJ1-1; 8 nucleotides agree with TRBD1. Germline values: CDR1 SGHTA, CDR2 FQGNSA. CDR3 length: 13 amino acids. J lost 1 base, V lost 9 bases, and 4 bases had no gene match. The CDR3 loop is CASRQGRNTEAFF. The CDR3 DNA is TGTGCCAGTCGACAGGGGAGGAACACTGAAGCTTTCTTT.

This chain uses TRBV9 with TRBJ2-7, with a tentative D call TRBD1 (7 bases). This CDR3 spans 16 amino acids. Germline CDR1 is SGDLS and CDR2 is YYNGEE. The ends were cut back, 4 bases at V and 6 bases at J, with 23 bases in the middle. The CDR3 spells CASSPTPRGDSGEQYF. The DNA for the CDR3 is TGTGCCAGCAGCCCAACCCCCAGGGGGGATTCCGGCGAGCAGTACTTC.

The V call is TRBV6-5, the J call TRBJ1-2; 10 bases line up with TRBD1. The ends lost 9 bases at V and 4 bases at J; junction bases unmatched: 8. CDR3 size: 14 residues. The germline V gene has CDR1 MNHEY and CDR2 SVGAGI. DNA for the CDR3: TGTGCCAGTTCGCTCGGACAGGGGGTCTATGGCTACACCTTC. Protein sequence: CASSLGQGVYGYTF.

The chain links TRBV29-1 to TRBJ1-1; possibly TRBD1 for D (5 bases). The germline V gene has CDR1 SQVTM and CDR2 ANQGSEA. The CDR3 length is 13 residues. The V and J ends lost 3 bases and 6 bases respectively, with 14 bases between them. CDR3 DNA sequence: TGCAGCGTTGAGGACATCCTTTACGCTGAAGCTTTCTTT. Protein: CSVEDILYAEAFF.

The CDR3 protein is CASSELFSGANVLTF. CDR3 bases: TGTGCCAGCAGCGAGTTATTCTCTGGGGCCAACGTCCTGACTTTC. The chain is built from TRBV6-5 and TRBJ2-6; D call uncertain. There are 15 residues in the CDR3. Germline lookup yields CDR1 MNHEY and CDR2 SVGAGI. V was shortened by 6 bases and J by 0 bases, with 9 bases between the two germline ends.

The CDR3 reads CASSPMGGTEAFF. The CDR3, as DNA: TGTGCCAGCAGCCCTATGGGGGGCACTGAAGCTTTCTTT. The chain recombines TRBV28 with TRBJ1-1, with a tentative D call TRBD1 (5 bases). V lost 6 bases, J lost 4 bases, and 12 bases lay in between. Per germline, CDR1 MDHEN and CDR2 SYDVKM. This CDR3 contains 13 residues.

This clone was detected only once. The J gene is TRBJ2-7, the V gene TRBV6-1, with D perhaps TRBD2 (6 bases). The V and J ends lost 1 base and 9 bases respectively, with 16 bases between them. CDR1 and CDR2 from the germline V gene are MNHNS and SASEGT. The CDR3 has 14 amino acids. CDR3 region: CASSEGGGTARQYF. DNA of the CDR3: TGTGCCAGCAGTGAAGGCGGAGGGACGGCGCGGCAGTACTTC.

This chain links TRBV18 with TRBJ2-7; 8 nucleotides line up with TRBD1. The CDR3 is 15 residues long. Unmatched junction bases numbered 7, after V lost 6 bases and J lost 0 bases. The germline CDR1 and CDR2 sequences are KGHSH and LQKENI. The CDR3 nucleotides are TGTGCCAGCTCGACGGGACAGGCCGCCTCCTACGAGCAGTACTTC. This sequence encodes CASSTGQAASYEQYF.

The chain links TRBV5-4 to TRBJ1-2; D is possibly TRBD1 (5 bases). Deletions cut 0 bases from V and 4 bases from J, with 16 bases between. Germline assignment: CDR1 SGHNT and CDR2 YYREEE (reference sequence). The CDR3 contains 16 residues. CDR3 sequence (DNA): TGTGCCAGCAGCTTGGGGACACAGATACCTATCTATGGCTACACCTTC. This encodes CASSLGTQIPIYGYTF. The full variable domain, with the rest looked up from reference TRBV5-4 and TRBJ1-2, is ETGVTQSPTHLIKTRGQQVTLRCSSQSGHNTVSWYQQALGQGPQFIFQYYREEENGRGNFPPRFSGLQFPNYSSELNVNALELDDSALYLCASSLGTQIPIYGYTFGSGTRLTVV.